This entry describes one T cell receptor (beta chain). The data were obtained in a study of cytomegalovirus exposure and HLA in healthy donors. Between the trimmed V and J ends, which lost 1 base and 1 base, there was a span of 4 bases. The CDR3 consists of 14 residues. Germline CDR1 reads SGHTA; CDR2 reads FQGNSA. 60 Vbeta and 13 Jbeta primers were used in PCR. Profiled with immunoSEQ multiplex PCR; TCRdb holds only in-frame clones, not every one. Counted here are about 82,000 clones, about 66% occurring once; the ten biggest clones make up roughly 21%. The receptor's source is a woman between 50 and 59 years old in good health and CMV-seropositive. Sequencing input: PBMCs. This chain connects TRBV7-2 to TRBJ2-2; D is unresolved. The CDR3 loop is CASSLDGNTGELFF. The CDR3 DNA follows: TGTGCCAGCAGCTTAGACGGGAACACCGGGGAGCTGTTTTTT. The variable domain in full, with the rest retrieved from reference TRBV7-2 and TRBJ2-2, is GAGVSQSPSNKVTEKGKDVELRCDPISGHTALYWYRQSLGQGLEFLIYFQGNSAPDKSGLPSDRFSAERTGGSVSTLTIQRTQQEDSAVYLCASSLDGNTGELFFGEGSRLTVL.